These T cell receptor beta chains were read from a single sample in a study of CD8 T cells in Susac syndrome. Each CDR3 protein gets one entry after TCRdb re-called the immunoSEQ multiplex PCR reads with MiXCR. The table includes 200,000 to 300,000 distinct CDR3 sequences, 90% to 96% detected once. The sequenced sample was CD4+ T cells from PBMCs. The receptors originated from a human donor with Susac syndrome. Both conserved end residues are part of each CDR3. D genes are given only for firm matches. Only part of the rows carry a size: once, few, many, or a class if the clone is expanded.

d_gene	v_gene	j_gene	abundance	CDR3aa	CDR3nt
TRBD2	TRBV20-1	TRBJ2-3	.	CTLAGGTDTQYF	TGCACGTTAGCGGGCGGCACAGATACGCAGTATTTT
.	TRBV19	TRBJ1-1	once	CASSTQPGLNTEAFF	TGTGCCAGTAGTACACAACCAGGACTGAACACTGAAGCTTTCTTT
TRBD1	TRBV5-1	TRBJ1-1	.	CASSQGQALEAFF	TGCGCCAGCAGTCAGGGACAGGCGCTTGAAGCTTTCTTT
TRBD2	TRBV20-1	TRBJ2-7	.	CSAAGTGRAYEQYF	TGCAGTGCCGCGGGGACTGGGAGGGCCTACGAGCAGTACTTC
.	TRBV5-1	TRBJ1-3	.	CASSLEVLGSSGNTIYF	TGCGCCAGCAGCTTGGAAGTTTTAGGAAGCTCTGGAAACACCATATATTTT
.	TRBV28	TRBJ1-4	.	CASSEHRSRDEKLFF	TGTGCCAGCAGTGAACACCGGTCACGGGATGAAAAACTGTTTTTT
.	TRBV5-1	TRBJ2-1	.	CASSLAVGYNEQFF	TGCGCCAGCAGCTTGGCCGTGGGGTACAATGAGCAGTTCTTC
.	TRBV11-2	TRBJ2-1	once	CASSLRASQDNEQFF	TGTGCCAGCAGCTTGCGTGCAAGCCAGGACAATGAGCAGTTCTTC
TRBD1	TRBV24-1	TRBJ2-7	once	CATSDSGTGSREQYF	TGTGCCACCAGTGACTCCGGGACAGGGAGTCGCGAGCAGTACTTC
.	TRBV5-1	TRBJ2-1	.	CASSSSIGSYNEQFF	TGCGCCAGCAGCTCCAGCATAGGGTCCTACAATGAGCAGTTCTTC
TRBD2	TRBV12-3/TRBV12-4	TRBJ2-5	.	CASSLLSGGTQYF	TGTGCCAGCAGTTTACTTTCGGGGGGGACCCAGTACTTC
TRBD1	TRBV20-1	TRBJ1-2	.	CSARGTGGGYGYTF	TGCAGTGCTAGAGGGACAGGGGGCGGATATGGCTACACCTTC
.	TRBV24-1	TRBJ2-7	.	CATSEWGDEQYF	TGTGCCACCAGTGAATGGGGGGACGAGCAGTACTTC
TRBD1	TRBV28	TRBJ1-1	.	CASSLIGGQAAEAFF	TGTGCCAGCAGTTTAATAGGGGGACAGGCGGCTGAAGCTTTCTTT
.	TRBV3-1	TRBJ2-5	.	CASSQVHETQYF	TGTGCCAGCAGCCAAGTTCACGAGACCCAGTACTTC
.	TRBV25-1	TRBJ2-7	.	CASSKLDVGYEQYF	TGTGCCAGCAGTAAACTCGACGTAGGTTACGAGCAGTACTTC
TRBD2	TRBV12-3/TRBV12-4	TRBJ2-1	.	CASSYEGLAGYNEQFF	TGTGCCAGCAGTTACGAAGGACTAGCGGGTTACAATGAGCAGTTCTTC
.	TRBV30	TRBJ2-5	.	CAWSVGGGTQYF	TGTGCCTGGAGTGTTGGAGGCGGGACCCAGTACTTC
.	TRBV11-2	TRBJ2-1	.	CASNRRDFVNEQFF	TGTGCCAGTAATCGCCGGGACTTTGTCAATGAGCAGTTCTTC
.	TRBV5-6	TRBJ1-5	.	CASSQDSRSNQPQHF	TGTGCCAGCAGCCAAGACAGCCGGAGCAATCAGCCCCAGCATTTT
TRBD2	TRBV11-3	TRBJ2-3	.	CASRGLAGGTDTQYF	TGTGCCAGCAGGGGACTAGCGGGAGGCACAGATACGCAGTATTTT
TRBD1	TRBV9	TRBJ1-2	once	CASSVADRDIHGYTF	TGTGCCAGCAGCGTAGCTGACAGGGACATCCATGGCTACACCTTC
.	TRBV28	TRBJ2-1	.	CASSLFRERFF	TGTGCCAGCAGTTTATTTCGAGAGCGGTTCTTC
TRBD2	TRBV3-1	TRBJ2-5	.	CASSQTGRGGTQYF	TGTGCCAGCAGCCAAACGGGGAGGGGAGGGACCCAGTACTTC
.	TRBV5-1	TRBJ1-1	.	CASSLERGYAEAFF	TGCGCCAGCAGCTTGGAACGGGGTTACGCTGAAGCTTTCTTT
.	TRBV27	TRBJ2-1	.	CATRGSGEQFF	TGTGCCACCAGGGGTAGCGGTGAGCAGTTCTTC
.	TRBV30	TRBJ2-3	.	CAWKSGGSGDTQYF	TGTGCCTGGAAGTCGGGGGGCTCCGGAGATACGCAGTATTTT
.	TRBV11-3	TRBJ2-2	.	CASRTTGELFF	TGTGCCAGCAGGACCACCGGGGAGCTGTTTTTT
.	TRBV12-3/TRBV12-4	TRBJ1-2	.	CASSQQGVNYGYTF	TGTGCCAGCAGTCAACAGGGAGTAAACTATGGCTACACCTTC
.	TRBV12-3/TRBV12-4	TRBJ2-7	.	CASSLALNEQYF	TGTGCCAGCAGTTTAGCGCTCAACGAGCAGTACTTC
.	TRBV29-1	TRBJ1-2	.	CSVTATGGYTF	TGCAGCGTGACGGCAACGGGTGGCTACACCTTC
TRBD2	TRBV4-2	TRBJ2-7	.	CASSQDPISSGGYEQYF	TGTGCCAGCAGCCAAGATCCGATCTCTAGCGGGGGATACGAGCAGTACTTC
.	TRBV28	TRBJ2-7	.	CASSLQSWDASSYEQYF	TGTGCCAGCAGTTTGCAATCGTGGGACGCGAGCTCCTACGAGCAGTACTTC
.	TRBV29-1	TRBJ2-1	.	CSVVFPTLGQFF	TGCAGCGTTGTGTTTCCCACCTTGGGGCAGTTCTTC
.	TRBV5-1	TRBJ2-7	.	CASSFGTEQYF	TGCGCCAGCAGCTTTGGGACAGAGCAGTACTTC
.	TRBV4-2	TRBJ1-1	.	CASSQEGGSSNTEAFF	TGTGCCAGCAGCCAAGAGGGGGGCAGCTCGAACACTGAAGCTTTCTTT
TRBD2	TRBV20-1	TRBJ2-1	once	CSASPTSGKGKDEQFF	TGCAGTGCTAGCCCGACTAGCGGGAAGGGTAAGGATGAGCAGTTCTTC
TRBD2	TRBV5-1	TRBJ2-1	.	CASSPPLAGGPGEQFF	TGCGCCAGCAGCCCACCACTAGCGGGAGGGCCTGGTGAGCAGTTCTTC
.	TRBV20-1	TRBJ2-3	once	CSAPPAYRAGLTDTQYF	TGCAGTGCCCCACCAGCCTACCGAGCGGGCCTCACAGATACGCAGTATTTT
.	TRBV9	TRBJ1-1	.	CASRGSNTEAFF	TGTGCCAGCAGGGGGTCGAACACTGAAGCTTTCTTT
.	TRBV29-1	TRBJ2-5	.	CSVVRRDTKTQYF	TGCAGCGTTGTAAGGCGTGATACGAAGACCCAGTACTTC
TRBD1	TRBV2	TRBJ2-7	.	CATLGRGTDEQYF	TGTGCCACCCTAGGCAGGGGGACGGACGAGCAGTACTTC
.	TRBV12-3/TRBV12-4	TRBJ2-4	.	CASSETKNIQYF	TGTGCCAGTTCCGAAACCAAAAACATTCAGTACTTC
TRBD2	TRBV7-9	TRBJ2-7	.	CASSTPGTSYEQYF	TGTGCCAGCAGCACTCCCGGGACTAGCTACGAGCAGTACTTC
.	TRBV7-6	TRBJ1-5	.	CASSLARDQPQHF	TGTGCCAGCAGCTTAGCGCGGGATCAGCCCCAGCATTTT
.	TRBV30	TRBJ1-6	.	CAWRSSYNSPLHF	TGTGCCTGGAGAAGCTCCTATAATTCACCCCTCCACTTT
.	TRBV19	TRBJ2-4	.	CASSTSGLDKNIQYF	TGTGCCAGTAGTACATCAGGGTTGGACAAAAACATTCAGTACTTC
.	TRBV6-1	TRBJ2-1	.	CASNLGLLFNEQFF	TGTGCCAGCAACCTGGGACTCCTCTTCAATGAGCAGTTCTTC
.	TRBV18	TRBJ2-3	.	CASSEMAVGTDTQYF	TGTGCCAGCTCAGAGATGGCGGTTGGGACAGATACGCAGTATTTT
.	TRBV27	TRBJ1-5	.	CASSLSATGYQPQHF	TGTGCCAGCAGTTTAAGCGCGACAGGTTATCAGCCCCAGCATTTT
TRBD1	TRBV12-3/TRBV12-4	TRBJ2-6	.	CASSLSGTAGANVLTF	TGTGCCAGCAGCCTTTCCGGGACAGCTGGGGCCAACGTCCTGACTTTC
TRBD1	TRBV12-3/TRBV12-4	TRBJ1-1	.	CASRGQMNGEAFF	TGTGCCAGCAGGGGACAGATGAACGGTGAAGCTTTCTTT
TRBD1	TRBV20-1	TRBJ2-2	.	CSAIGQVNTGELFF	TGCAGTGCTATCGGACAGGTTAACACCGGGGAGCTGTTTTTT
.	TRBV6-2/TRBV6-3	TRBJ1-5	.	CASTQDSNQPQHF	TGTGCCAGCACTCAGGATAGCAATCAGCCCCAGCATTTT